Reported below is one T cell receptor (beta chain). The target of this receptor is not known. One end of the junction does not line up with germline, which may come from a read error. The CDR3 numbers 14 residues from cysteine through phenylalanine. The DNA shown is the 42-base CDR3, in frame from base 1. Per the germline V gene, MGHDK is the CDR1 and SYGVNS is the CDR2. Amplification of TCR beta CDR3 regions was carried out from RNA transcripts. The TCR CDR3 was subjected to a first round of RT-PCR using the HTBI primer set and the Qiagen OneStep RT-PCR kit. Libraries were constructed in a second round of multiplex PCR, after which size selection and purification were carried out. Sequencing of the libraries was done on an Illumina HiSeq2000 using paired-end 100 bp reads. The paper's processing steps were these. SOAPnuke was used to process the raw data, throwing out any read that contained adapters or uncalled bases, had a mean Phred below 15, or lacked an exact constant-primer or identifier match. High-quality paired reads were merged using COPE v1.2.5, and each unique nucleotide sequence was defined as a clonotype. Clonotypes were aligned to IMGT TRBV, TRBD and TRBJ reference segments using MiTCR v1.1. The analysis included only V-J combinations with a frequency above 0.0001, which together covered around 99% of the repertoires. A TCS score was defined as the ratio between F50 (clonal expansion) and ExV (chaos), using BLOSUM62-based TCRdist between CDR3 peptides within each V-J. Welch's t-statistics and random forest reduced several hundred V-J features to about 12, which were used in a naive Bayes classifier (R e1071). TCRdb ran its own pipeline on the public reads, namely fastp trimming at Q25 and MiXCR clone calling, and kept in-frame beta chains. CDR3 protein duplicates are merged, each entry listing the most common genes and DNA. The V and J calls and clone size are TCRdb's, not the authors'. Counted in this sample were hundreds of thousands of distinct CDR3 sequences; approximately 44% of them appeared once. The ten largest account for nearly 8.5% of the sample.

The data derive from a study of T cells in Graves' hyperthyroidism and ophthalmopathy (dated by TCRdb to 2018 to 2020). General notes on the study: TCR V-J signatures able to tell the groups apart were searched for in a discovery cohort of more than 90 patients, of whom under 45 had Graves' ophthalmopathy and 55 to 65 had stable Graves' hyperthyroidism. Whether ophthalmopathy could be predicted prospectively was tested in an independent validation cohort made up of roughly 19 hyperthyroidism patients plus 17 patients who later progressed to ophthalmopathy. The 80 to 100 discovery patients were randomly divided into training and test sets at a 7:3 ratio. In more than five Graves' hyperthyroidism patients, the study also compared T-cell repertoires from thyroid tissue with T-cell repertoires from blood. After blood sampling, hyperthyroidism patients were treated with methimazole at a starting dose of 30 mg daily, and ophthalmopathy patients were treated with high-dose intravenous methylprednisolone. TCR Vbeta CDR3 sequencing of 120 to 150 peripheral blood samples (43 ophthalmopathy, 75 hyperthyroidism and roughly 17 progressor patients) is reported in the paper. Broad study findings and their caveats: In validation, the model predicted progression to ophthalmopathy a median of 6.5 months before onset, with roughly 68% sensitivity and roughly 72% specificity. Most expanded thyroid clonotypes (frequency above 0.001) were also found in blood, which suggests that blood repertoires may mirror thyroid immune responses. In cross-validation, a model built on a 13 V-J signature told ophthalmopathy apart from stable hyperthyroidism with approximately 90% sensitivity and about 81% specificity, and in testing the same model reached 80%/75%. No statistical method was used to fix the sample size in advance, and group allocation was not hidden from the investigators.

Stable Graves' hyperthyroidism was defined as no progression to ophthalmopathy during 18 months of follow-up. Hyperthyroidism patients were newly diagnosed, had a disease duration of under 2 months, and were aged 18 to 65 years. The study excluded patients with uncontrolled infections, other autoimmune diseases, pregnancy or lactation. Diagnoses were established on the basis of clinical symptoms, serum thyroxine and TRAb, thyroid ultrasound, and orbital computed tomography. Total RNA was extracted with Trizol reagent, and quality was checked on an Agilent 2100 Bioanalyzer. Sequenced: peripheral blood or thyroid tissue (not recorded which). Here the chain combines TRBV25-1 and TRBJ2-7; a stretch of 8 junction bases matches TRBD2. The source is a woman aged 18-29 years with Graves' hyperthyroidism. Donor details come from another sample of the same person, matched by shared clones. CDR3 loop: CASWSGRGAYGQYF. The bases are TGTGCCAGCTGGAGCGGGAGAGGAGCCTACGGGCAGTACTTC.